What follows is one T cell receptor (beta chain) and its context. The antigen remains unidentified. TCRdb reanalyzed the 5' RACE reads, giving one entry per CDR3 protein sequence and no DNA. The sample has a few hundred thousand distinct CDR3 sequences, and its top ten clones hold 0.39%. The CDR3 consists of 15 residues. Germline V gene data show CDR1 as MNHNS and CDR2 as SASEGT. This entry belongs to a study of T cells expressing NK-cell markers. Looking at the study overall: Most of the eight sequenced donors were HCMV-seropositive; one was seronegative.

Findings of the study overall: HCMV specificity of expanded NKG2C+ T cell clones remained unclear. The share of CD8+ T cells held by dominant NKG2C+ clonotypes was roughly 1.0-8% in six donors. In a handful of donors, these clonotypes also led the CD3+CD56-NKG2C+ fraction.

This clonotype was sampled from a man between 18 and 29 years old in good health. The sequenced sample consisted of blood T cells: a sorted CD56 or NKG2C T cell subset, CD4+ or CD8+ T cells, or bulk PBMC T cells (not recorded which). V usage is TRBV6-1 and J usage is TRBJ2-2. Here the CDR3 reads CASSRELTNTGELFF.